The 3 T cell receptor beta chains below were found in one sample sequenced in a study of OX40 agonist ivuxolimab in advanced cancers. Assay used: immunoSEQ multiplex PCR; TCRdb lists only in-frame clones, some missing. The sample consists of 50,000 to 60,000 clones, approximately 86% of them appearing once. The input for sequencing was CD4+ or CD8+ T cells sorted from blood, taken in a trial of the OX40 agonist ivuxolimab. The receptors were sampled from an adult with an advanced solid tumor such as melanoma, head and neck, liver or kidney cancer.

This chain links TRBV19 with TRBJ2-7; 8 nucleotides line up with TRBD1. After removal of 4 bases from V and 2 bases from J, the junction contained 4 bases not matched to a gene. This CDR3 has 14 residues. The germline V gene has CDR1 LNHDA and CDR2 SQIVND (reference sequence). This CDR3 is CASSTGQGPYEQYF. Here the CDR3 DNA reads TGTGCCAGTAGTACCGGACAGGGACCCTACGAGCAGTACTTC.

J is TRBJ2-7 and V is TRBV2, with 11 bases matching TRBD2. The length of the CDR3 is 12 residues. CDR1 is SNHLY, CDR2 FYNNEI, per germline. V was clipped by 9 bases and J by 12 bases; unmatched bases: 10. The CDR3 DNA sequence: TGTGCCAGTACAACGACTAGCGGGATAATGTACTTC. It is translated as CASTTTSGIMYF. Full variable domain (remainder filled in from reference TRBV2 and TRBJ2-7): EPEVTQTPSHQVTQMGQEVILRCVPISNHLYFYWYRQILGQKVEFLVSFYNNEISEKSEIFDDQFSVERPDGSNFTLKIRSTKLEDSAMYFCASTTTSGIMYFGPGTRLTVT.

This chain joins TRBV19 and TRBJ2-2; D ambiguous. This CDR3 region has 13 residues. The V gene's germline CDR1 is LNHDA and CDR2 SQIVND (reference sequence). The germline V and J ends were trimmed by 5 bases and 6 bases, with 10 bases remaining between them. The CDR3: CASSVSPPGELFF. The DNA for the CDR3 is TGTGCCAGTAGTGTTTCCCCGCCCGGGGAGCTGTTTTTT.